This entry features one T cell receptor beta chain sequence. This sample is part of a study of neoadjuvant anti-PD-1 for oral cavity cancer. Study details: Patients without progression got a fourth dose around day 43.

Analysis of PBMCs was direct, with no culture step. J was trimmed by 7 bases and V by 4 bases; bases with no gene match: 13. This CDR3 region has 16 residues. In germline, CDR1 is SGHKS, CDR2 YYEKEE (reference sequence). The data were produced by immunoSEQ multiplex PCR, yet TCRdb's version contains in-frame clones alone and is incomplete. This sample yields around 15,000 clones, of which about 72% are seen a single time; 2% to 3% belongs to the top ten. The TCR comes from a person between 40 and 85 years old with oral cavity squamous cell carcinoma. This specimen consisted of PBMCs, obtained before nivolumab (anti-PD-1) treatment. The chain carries TRBV5-5 and TRBJ2-1; 8 bases line up with TRBD1. The CDR3 reads CASSQGAQAGMNEQFF. The CDR3 DNA sequence: TGTGCCAGCAGCCAGGGGGCCCAGGCAGGGATGAATGAGCAGTTCTTC.